Shown below are 28 T cell receptor beta chains from a single sample sequenced in a study of tumor-infiltrating lymphocytes in localized non-small cell lung cancer. Measured with immunoSEQ multiplex PCR; TCRdb has only the in-frame clones, and not every one. In the table there are around 2,800 clones, 70% to 75% of which are singletons. The sequencing sample was made of uninvolved lung tissue not adjacent to the tumor. Source of these receptors: a human donor with non-small cell lung cancer.

This clone was observed a handful of times. J is TRBJ2-7 and V is TRBV7-2; no reliable D call. The CDR3 length is 14 residues. Germline V gene sequence: CDR1 SGHTA, CDR2 FQGNSA. Trimming took off 5 bases at V and 1 base at J, with 12 bases between the two ends. The CDR3 DNA reads as TGTGCCAGCAGCCCAAGCCTGAAGTCCTACGAGCAGTACGTC. It translates to CASSPSLKSYEQYV.

This chain links TRBV13 with TRBJ1-3; D is unresolved. Germline V CDR1 and CDR2: PRHDT, FYEKMQ (reference sequence). The CDR3 covers 13 residues. Trimming removed 3 bases at V and 0 bases at J, with 3 bases between. The CDR3: CASSLISGNTIYF. DNA of the CDR3: TGTGCCAGCAGCTTGATCTCTGGAAACACCATATATTTT.

This clone was observed a single time. The chain has TRBV5-4 and TRBJ2-2; D remains unclear. This CDR3 comprises 11 residues. V was cut by 10 bases and J by 8 bases, with 12 bases left in between. Germline V gives CDR1 SGHNT, CDR2 YYREEE (reference sequence). For the CDR3, the DNA is TGTGCCTCTGAGCAGGCGGGGGAGCTGTTTTTT. Encoded protein: CASEQAGELFF.

The sample holds one count of this clone. The CDR3 here is CASRSASGTGGYGYTF. CDR3 in DNA: TGTGCCAGCAGGTCTGCGTCAGGGACAGGGGGGTATGGCTACACCTTC. This chain uses TRBV5-6 with TRBJ1-2; 11 nucleotides match TRBD1. CDR3 length: 16 amino acids. J was trimmed by 5 bases and V by 5 bases; bases with no gene match: 11. The germline V gene encodes CDR1 SGHDT and CDR2 YYEEEE.

For this clone: This sample includes further DNA sequences coding for the same CDR3. The chain combines TRBV7-8 with TRBJ1-6, with TRBD1 matching over 9 bases. This CDR3 comprises 16 residues. The junction had 7 bases not matched to a gene; V was cut back by 10 bases and J by 0 bases. The germline V gene encodes CDR1 SGHVS and CDR2 FQNEAQ. The CDR3 bases are TGTGCCACCATGGACAGGGGAAACTCCTATAATTCACCCCTCCACTTT. Amino acids: CATMDRGNSYNSPLHF.

The gene calls are TRBV4-3 and TRBJ1-2; 9 bases match TRBD1. The junction had 10 bases not matched to a gene; V was cut back by 0 bases and J by 14 bases. The CDR3 consists of 14 residues. CDR1 and CDR2 from the germline V gene are LGHNA and YSLEER. CDR3 sequence (DNA): TGCGCCAGCAGCCAAGAATGGGACAGGGAACTTGGGACCTTC. Its translation is CASSQEWDRELGTF.

The rearrangement joins TRBV6-6 to TRBJ2-7, with TRBD2 identical over 7 bases. Germline CDR1 reads MNHNY; CDR2 reads SVGAGI (reference sequence). V shed 7 bases, J shed 0 bases, and the junction held 6 bases outside the gene matches. The CDR3 has 14 residues. DNA for the CDR3: TGTGCCAGCAAGCTCCTAGCGGACTCCTACGAGCAGTACGTC. This translates into CASKLLADSYEQYV.

This clone has just a few counts. The rearrangement joins TRBV30 to TRBJ1-6; 8 bases match TRBD1. The V gene's germline CDR1 is GTSNPN and CDR2 SVGIG (reference sequence). The V segment lost 7 bases and the J segment 7 bases; nucleotides outside the gene matches: 3. The CDR3 has 12 amino acids. Here the CDR3 reads CALDRANSPLHF. In DNA, the CDR3 is TGTGCCTTGGACAGGGCAAATTCACCCCTCCACTTT.

The chain combines TRBV10-3 with TRBJ2-3, with D perhaps assigned TRBD1 or TRBD2 (5 bases each). With 7 bases removed from V and 1 base from J, the gap between germline ends came to 15 bases. This CDR3 has 15 residues. The germline V gene encodes CDR1 ENHRY and CDR2 SYGVKD. The chain's CDR3 is CAITRDLEGTDTQYF. The DNA for the CDR3 is TGTGCCATCACTCGGGACCTTGAAGGCACAGATACGCAGTATTTT.

This chain uses TRBV6-1 with TRBJ2-2; D perhaps matches TRBD2 (5 bases). This CDR3 has 18 amino acids. V was pared by 1 base and J by 4 bases, with 19 bases between. The germline CDR1 and CDR2 sequences are MNHNS and SASEGT. This CDR3 is CASSEGELAPRGTGELFF. As DNA, the CDR3 is TGTGCCAGCAGTGAAGGGGAGTTGGCCCCGCGAGGCACCGGGGAGCTGTTTTTT.

This chain uses TRBV6-4 with TRBJ1-2; no reliable D call. The germline CDR1 and CDR2 sequences are MRHNA and SNTAGT. V lost 3 bases and J lost 4, with 6 bases in between. The CDR3 has 12 residues. CDR3 protein: CASSEEGYGYTF. The CDR3 region has the DNA TGTGCCAGCAGTGAAGAGGGCTATGGCTACACCTTC.

The sample holds a few counts of this clone. This chain joins TRBV9 and TRBJ2-1; 7 nucleotides agree with TRBD2. Germline CDR1 reads SGDLS; CDR2 reads YYNGEE. This CDR3 spans 15 amino acids. V gave up 0 bases and J gave up 6 bases; unmatched junction bases: 6. CDR3 nucleotides: TGTGCCAGCAGCGTAGTGGCTAGCGGCTCCAATGAGCAGTTCTTC. Protein sequence: CASSVVASGSNEQFF. The entire variable domain, with the rest obtained from reference TRBV9 and TRBJ2-1, is as follows: DSGVTQTPKHLITATGQRVTLRCSPRSGDLSVYWYQQSLDQGLQFLIQYYNGEERAKGNILERFSAQQFPDLHSELNLSSLELGDSALYFCASSVVASGSNEQFFGPGTRLTVL.

This sequence joins TRBV7-2 and TRBJ1-1; 7 nucleotides match TRBD1. J was trimmed by 8 bases and V by 5 bases; bases with no gene match: 8. CDR1 SGHTA and CDR2 FQGNSA come from the germline V gene. The CDR3 runs 13 residues. DNA for the CDR3: TGTGCCAGCAGCCCGGGACAGCAGATAGAAGCTTTCTTT. This gives the protein CASSPGQQIEAFF.

The chain uses TRBV10-2 and TRBJ1-1; 7 bases agree with TRBD1. Germline V gene lookup returns CDR1 WSHSY and CDR2 SAAADI. The length of the CDR3 is 13 residues. V was clipped by 6 bases and J by 4 bases; unmatched bases: 5. The CDR3 sequence: CASSATGATEAFF. The CDR3 bases are TGCGCCAGCAGCGCAACAGGGGCCACTGAAGCTTTCTTT.

V and J are TRBV10-1 and TRBJ1-4; D is unresolved. The length of the CDR3 is 14 residues. V lost 6 bases to trimming and J lost 11 bases, with 19 bases between them. Germline values: CDR1 WNHNN, CDR2 SYGVQD (reference sequence). The CDR3 sequence: CASSFLLSHKKLFF. As DNA, the CDR3 is TGCGCCAGCAGCTTTCTTTTGTCCCATAAGAAACTGTTTTTT.

In this sample, this clone turned up a few times. V gene TRBV19 combines with J gene TRBJ2-1; TRBD1 might be the D (7 bases). The germline gives CDR1 LNHDA, CDR2 SQIVND (reference sequence). The CDR3 sequence is 16 residues long. With 9 bases removed from V and 4 bases from J, the gap between germline ends came to 22 bases. CDR3 sequence reads: CASLSLGGGSYNEQFF. The CDR3 DNA is TGTGCCAGCCTAAGCCTAGGAGGGGGCTCATACAATGAGCAGTTCTTC. Full variable domain (missing parts from reference TRBV19 and TRBJ2-1): DGGITQSPKYLFRKEGQNVTLSCEQNLNHDAMYWYRQDPGQGLRLIYYSQIVNDFQKGDIAEGYSVSREKKESFPLTVTSAQKNPTAFYLCASLSLGGGSYNEQFFGPGTRLTVL.

CDR3 nucleotide sequence: TGTGCCAGCAGCGTAGAAGTAGGCAATACGCAGTATTTT. Its protein is CASSVEVGNTQYF. The J gene is TRBJ2-3, the V gene TRBV9, with D unresolved. This CDR3 has 13 amino acids. The V gene lost 0 bases and the J gene lost 7 bases, with 9 bases spanning the gap. Germline V gene data show CDR1 as SGDLS and CDR2 as YYNGEE.

This clone was seen a handful of times. The CDR3 nucleotides read TGTGCCAGCAGCCTCAATTTTTGGGGGGCGGATGGCTACACCTTC. Translating gives CASSLNFWGADGYTF. The V gene is TRBV7-2, the J gene TRBJ1-2, with a tentative D call TRBD1 (6 bases). This CDR3 is built from 15 residues. The V end was cut by 5 bases, the J end by 6 bases, with 19 bases between. Germline V gives CDR1 SGHTA, CDR2 FQGNSA.

CDR3 protein: CASSTGVWSYEQYF. CDR3 nucleotide sequence: TGTGCCAGCAGTACAGGGGTTTGGTCCTACGAGCAGTACTTC. The chain combines TRBV6-1 with TRBJ2-7; 7 bases match TRBD1. The V and J ends lost 5 bases and 1 base, in that order; junction bases with no gene match: 5. The V gene's germline CDR1 is MNHNS and CDR2 SASEGT. This CDR3 has 14 residues.

J is TRBJ2-3 and V is TRBV18, with 8 positions matching TRBD2. The CDR3 length is 14 residues. Germline V CDR1 and CDR2: KGHSH, LQKENI. The ends lost 6 bases at V and 6 bases at J; junction bases unmatched: 8. Here the CDR3 DNA reads TGTGCCAGCTCGCCCGGGGGGGAACTGGATACGCAGTATTTT. Its protein product is CASSPGGELDTQYF. The full variable domain, its missing parts supplied by reference TRBV18 and TRBJ2-3, is NAGVMQNPRHLVRRRGQEARLRCSPMKGHSHVYWYRQLPEEGLKFMVYLQKENIIDESGMPKERFSAEFPKEGPSILRIQQVVRGDSAAYFCASSPGGELDTQYFGPGTRLTVL.

This clone was found a few times. V and J are TRBV2 and TRBJ1-4, with 8 positions matching TRBD1. The CDR3 loop spans 14 amino acids. CDR1 is SNHLY, CDR2 FYNNEI, per germline. V lost 7 bases and J lost 6; bases outside the gene matches: 7. The CDR3 is CASNTPGQDEKLFF. The CDR3 DNA reads as TGTGCCAGCAACACTCCGGGACAGGATGAAAAACTGTTTTTT.

The rearrangement links TRBV19 to TRBJ2-6; no reliable D call. Germline V CDR1 and CDR2: LNHDA, SQIVND (reference sequence). Trimming pared 0 bases from V and 0 bases from J, leaving 9 bases between. The CDR3 has 17 amino acids. The CDR3 DNA reads as TGTGCCAGTAGTATAGATCTCCTGCGCTCTGGGGCCAACGTCCTGACTTTC. It translates to CASSIDLLRSGANVLTF.

This chain links TRBV6-1 with TRBJ1-5; D not resolved. Germline values: CDR1 MNHNS, CDR2 SASEGT. V was clipped by 6 bases and J by 0 bases, with 9 bases between them. This CDR3 spans 14 amino acids. The CDR3 DNA is TGTGCCAGCAGCTCAGGTGCTAGCAATCAGCCCCAGCATTTT. This translates into CASSSGASNQPQHF.

This sequence joins TRBV4-2 and TRBJ1-1; 7 bases align to TRBD1. The CDR3 contains 15 residues. The J segment lost 1 base and the V segment lost 5 bases, leaving 7 bases of the junction unmatched. Per germline, CDR1 LGHNA and CDR2 YNFKEQ. The CDR3 here is CASSVTGTENTEAFF. In DNA form, the CDR3 reads TGTGCCAGCAGCGTCACCGGGACAGAGAACACTGAAGCTTTCTTT.

V usage is TRBV7-9 and J usage is TRBJ2-4; no definite D call. Per germline, CDR1 SEHNR and CDR2 FQNEAQ (reference sequence). The CDR3 loop spans 14 amino acids. The V gene lost 4 bases and the J gene lost 6 bases, with 13 bases spanning the gap. The CDR3 protein is CASSYRTFTNIQYF. DNA of the CDR3: TGTGCCAGCAGCTACCGGACGTTTACAAACATTCAGTACTTC.

This rearrangement joins TRBV10-2 to TRBJ1-4; tentatively, D is TRBD1 (6 bases). The germline gives CDR1 WSHSY, CDR2 SAAADI. The CDR3 spans 14 residues. The germline V and J ends were trimmed by 8 bases and 4 bases, with 14 bases remaining between them. The CDR3 DNA reads as TGCGCCAGCGCCACCGGGACAAGTAATGAAAAACTGTTTTTT. Translation: CASATGTSNEKLFF.

The genes are TRBV5-6 and TRBJ2-1; perhaps TRBD2 as D (6 bases). The germline V gene has CDR1 SGHDT and CDR2 YYEEEE. This CDR3 comprises 15 residues. V gave up 6 bases and J gave up 5 bases, with 18 bases separating them. The CDR3, as DNA: TGTGCCAGCACCGTCACTCGACTAGTTAACAATGAGCAGTTCTTC. It is translated as CASTVTRLVNNEQFF.

This sequence joins TRBV4-2 and TRBJ1-2, with 8 bases fitting TRBD1. There are 17 residues in the CDR3. Per the germline V gene, CDR1 is LGHNA and CDR2 is YNFKEQ. The J segment lost 4 bases and the V segment lost 0 bases, leaving 10 bases of the junction unmatched. In nucleotides, the CDR3 is TGTGCCAGCAGCCAAGACTCAGGACAGGGCCTTTTCTATGGCTACACCTTC. Protein: CASSQDSGQGLFYGYTF.